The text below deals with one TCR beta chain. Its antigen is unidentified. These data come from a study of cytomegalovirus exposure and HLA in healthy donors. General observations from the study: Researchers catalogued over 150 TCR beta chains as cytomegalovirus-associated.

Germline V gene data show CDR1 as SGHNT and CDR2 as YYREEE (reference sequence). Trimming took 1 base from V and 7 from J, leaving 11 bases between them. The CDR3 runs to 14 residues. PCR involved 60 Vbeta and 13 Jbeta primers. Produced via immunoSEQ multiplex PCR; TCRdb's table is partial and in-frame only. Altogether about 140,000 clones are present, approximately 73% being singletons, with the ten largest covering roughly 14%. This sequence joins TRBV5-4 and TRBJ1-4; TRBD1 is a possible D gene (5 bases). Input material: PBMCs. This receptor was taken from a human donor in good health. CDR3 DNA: TGTGCCAGCAGCTTGATGGGGGGTGGTGAAAAACTGTTTTTT. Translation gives CASSLMGGGEKLFF. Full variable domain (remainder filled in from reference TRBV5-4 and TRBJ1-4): ETGVTQSPTHLIKTRGQQVTLRCSSQSGHNTVSWYQQALGQGPQFIFQYYREEENGRGNFPPRFSGLQFPNYSSELNVNALELDDSALYLCASSLMGGGEKLFFGSGTQLSVL.